The 21 T cell receptor beta chains given below trace back to one sample, sequenced in a study of blood T cells in healthy people across ages. With a J-beta primer mix and a sample-barcoded 5' primer, a second PCR ran about 7 to 12 cycles. TCRdb redid the calling of the 5' RACE reads with MiXCR, one entry per CDR3 protein. The sample contains hundreds of thousands of distinct CDR3 sequences, under 30% of which appear only once. Material for sequencing was blood. These TCRs come from an elderly woman in good health.

In its sample, this clonotype was seen many times. The rearrangement joins TRBV7-9 to TRBJ2-3; D call uncertain. This CDR3 has 11 residues. The germline CDR1 and CDR2 sequences are SEHNR and FQNEAQ (reference sequence). V lost 4 bases and J lost 2, with 1 base in between. CDR3 loop: CASSYTDTQYF. CDR3 DNA sequence: TGTGCCAGCAGCTACACAGATACGCAGTATTTT.

This clonotype was seen more than once but under ten times. The J gene is TRBJ2-7, the V gene TRBV11-2; 7 bases fit TRBD2. The CDR3 loop spans 14 amino acids. Trimming took 4 bases from V and 5 from J; bases not matched to a gene: 8. Germline CDR1 SGHAT, CDR2 FQNNGV. The CDR3 region is CASSSWEGVNEQYF. The CDR3 DNA is TGTGCCAGCAGCTCCTGGGAGGGTGTCAACGAGCAGTACTTC.

In its sample, this clonotype was seen many times. This chain uses TRBV7-2 with TRBJ2-1; no reliable D call. CDR1 is SGHTA, CDR2 FQGNSA, per germline. CDR3 length: 15 amino acids. Trimming shortened V by 7 bases and J by 4 bases, and 17 bases separated the two germline ends. The CDR3 coding sequence is TGTGCCAGCACTTCACCCGGACGGGTTTACAATGAGCAGTTCTTC. It yields the protein CASTSPGRVYNEQFF. Full variable domain (rest looked up from reference TRBV7-2 and TRBJ2-1): GAGVSQSPSNKVTEKGKDVELRCDPISGHTALYWYRQSLGQGLEFLIYFQGNSAPDKSGLPSDRFSAERTGGSVSTLTIQRTQQEDSAVYLCASTSPGRVYNEQFFGPGTRLTVL.

The chain is built from TRBV7-9 and TRBJ2-2, with D possibly matching TRBD1 (5 bases). Trimming removed 1 base from V and 4 bases from J, with 10 bases in between. Germline loops: CDR1 SEHNR, CDR2 FQNEAQ (reference sequence). This CDR3 comprises 15 residues. CDR3 residues: CASSLDDSTTGELFF. The DNA of the CDR3 is TGTGCCAGCAGCTTAGACGACAGTACCACCGGGGAGCTGTTTTTT.

In its sample, this clonotype was seen many times. The chain combines TRBV6-2 or TRBV6-3 with TRBJ2-3, with 11 bases matching TRBD2. After removal of 5 bases from V and 7 bases from J, the junction contained 8 bases not matched to a gene. CDR3 length equals 15 residues. The germline V gene has CDR1 MNHEY and CDR2 SVGEGT. The CDR3 region is CASSRLAGGANTQYF. CDR3 nucleotide sequence: TGTGCCAGCAGTCGTCTAGCGGGGGGAGCAAATACGCAGTATTTT.

The chain employs TRBV28 and TRBJ1-2; D possibly corresponds to TRBD1 (5 bases). This CDR3 region has 16 residues. V lost 2 bases and J 8 bases, leaving 21 bases between the germline ends. Germline CDR1 MDHEN, CDR2 SYDVKM. The CDR3 DNA sequence: TGTGCCAGCAGTTTACACCCCGGGAAAGATAGGGGAGGCTACACCTTC. This translates into CASSLHPGKDRGGYTF.

This clonotype was picked up a small number of times. This chain connects TRBV5-6 to TRBJ1-1; a possible D gene is TRBD1 (6 bases). Trimming pared 2 bases from V and 11 bases from J, leaving 10 bases between. The CDR3 consists of 11 residues. CDR1 and CDR2 from the germline V gene are SGHDT and YYEEEE. The CDR3 is CASSLGGRAFF. CDR3 nucleotides: TGTGCCAGCAGCTTAGGGGGAAGGGCTTTCTTT.

With respect to this clonotype: It may be a read error: a sequence one base away is much more abundant. This rearrangement joins TRBV20-1 to TRBJ2-7; D perhaps matches TRBD2 (6 bases). V was clipped by 3 bases and J by 2 bases, with 17 bases between them. CDR3 size: 15 residues. Per the germline V gene, CDR1 is DFQATT and CDR2 is SNEGSKA (reference sequence). The CDR3 loop is CSASPGRGLTYEQYF. The CDR3 coding sequence is TGCAGTGCTAGCCCGGGACGGGGGTTAACCTACGAGCAGTACTTC.

As concerns this clonotype: At one boundary the junction diverges from the germline segment, which might be a read error. The chain employs TRBV12-3 or TRBV12-4 and TRBJ2-1; tentative D call: TRBD2 (6 bases). CDR3 size: 14 residues. CDR3 coding DNA: TGTGTCAGCCGGGGGTCTAGCTCCTACAATGAGCAGTTCTTC. Amino acid sequence: CVSRGSSSYNEQFF.

At least ten counts were recorded for this clonotype. The chain combines TRBV7-2 with TRBJ2-1; D not resolved. Trimming took 5 bases from V and 7 from J, leaving 15 bases between them. The CDR3 consists of 14 residues. Germline V gene data show CDR1 as SGHTA and CDR2 as FQGNSA. The CDR3 DNA reads TGTGCCAGCAGCCGCCGTGATTCCGCAAATGAGCAGTTCTTC. It specifies CASSRRDSANEQFF.

The chain recombines TRBV15 with TRBJ1-5, with a weak D call TRBD1 (6 bases). The CDR3 contains 18 residues. Germline V CDR1 and CDR2: LNHNV, YYDKDF (reference sequence). The germline V and J ends were trimmed by 2 bases and 0 bases, with 17 bases remaining between them. This CDR3 is CATSRWRGALSSNQPQHF. DNA for the CDR3: TGTGCCACCAGCAGATGGCGGGGGGCTTTATCTAGCAATCAGCCCCAGCATTTT.

This clonotype was found many times. The chain carries TRBV5-1 and TRBJ2-5, with TRBD1 identical over 8 bases. Germline-derived CDR1 and CDR2 are SGHRS and YFSETQ. The CDR3 is 16 amino acids. The trim removed 4 bases at V and 0 bases at J, leaving 8 bases unmatched. CDR3 amino acids: CASSPGGTGHQETQYF. The DNA of the CDR3 is TGCGCCAGCAGCCCAGGGGGGACAGGACACCAAGAGACCCAGTACTTC.

The V gene is TRBV5-1, the J gene TRBJ2-7, with D possibly TRBD1 on 5 matching bases. The DNA end is more similar to TRBJ2-5, so the J call may be wrong. The CDR3 is 15 residues long. Germline CDR1 reads SGHRS; CDR2 reads YFSETQ. The CDR3 spells CASSLVGQGSETQYF. For the CDR3, the DNA is TGCGCCAGCAGCTTGGTGGGGCAGGGATCAGAGACCCAGTACTTC.

This clonotype was recorded many times. The DNA of the CDR3 is TGCAGCGTTGAAAGGGACAGGGGGTACGAGCAGTACTTC. This translates into CSVERDRGYEQYF. This chain uses TRBV29-1 with TRBJ2-7, with 11 positions matching TRBD1. V lost 2 bases, J lost 4 bases, and 1 base stayed unmatched. The germline V gene has CDR1 SQVTM and CDR2 ANQGSEA. The length of the CDR3 is 13 residues.

This clonotype was found many times. V gene TRBV12-3 or TRBV12-4 combines with J gene TRBJ2-4; D gene unclear. V shed 6 bases and J shed 4 bases, with 19 bases lying between them. CDR3 length: 16 amino acids. CDR3 in DNA: TGTGCCAGCAGCCTTAGGGCATTCCCCGGAAAAAACATTCAGTACTTC. The encoded protein is CASSLRAFPGKNIQYF.

This clonotype was seen only a few times. The J gene is TRBJ2-3, the V gene TRBV5-1, with 8 bases lining up with TRBD1. V lost 5 bases and J lost 1; bases outside the gene matches: 9. Germline CDR1 is SGHRS and CDR2 is YFSETQ. The CDR3 sequence is 16 residues long. CDR3 protein: CASRLAGGRGTDTQYF. The CDR3 bases are TGCGCCAGCAGACTTGCAGGGGGCAGGGGCACAGATACGCAGTATTTT.

This chain uses TRBV7-9 with TRBJ2-2; 8 bases match TRBD2. J was trimmed by 6 bases and V by 5 bases; bases with no gene match: 8. Germline V gene sequence: CDR1 SEHNR, CDR2 FQNEAQ (reference sequence). CDR3 length equals 15 residues. The CDR3 loop reads CASSPGLAGAGELFF. The CDR3 DNA reads as TGTGCCAGCAGCCCGGGGCTAGCGGGTGCCGGGGAGCTGTTTTTT.

This clonotype was counted ten times or more. V gene TRBV20-1 combines with J gene TRBJ1-5; 7 bases match TRBD1. The CDR3 is 17 residues long. Trimming at V came to 7 bases and at J to 2 bases, leaving 17 bases not matched to a gene. CDR1 DFQATT and CDR2 SNEGSKA come from the germline V gene (reference sequence). CDR3 nucleotides: TGCAGTGTTTCCGGCAGGGGGGCGAAAATAGGCAATCAGCCCCAGCATTTT. This sequence encodes CSVSGRGAKIGNQPQHF.

About this clonotype: A much larger clone differs by one base, so this may be a read error. The chain joins TRBV6-2 or TRBV6-3 to TRBJ2-4; TRBD1 might be the D (5 bases). Germline CDR1 reads MNHEY; CDR2 reads SVGEGT. This CDR3 region has 17 residues. V was trimmed by 6 bases and J by 1 base, leaving 19 bases between them. In nucleotides, the CDR3 is TGTGCCAGCAGCCGGATTCTTTCAGGGATGGCCAAAAACATTCAGTACTTC. Protein product: CASSRILSGMAKNIQYF.

This clonotype was counted many times. The chain employs TRBV12-3 or TRBV12-4 and TRBJ2-5, with a weak D call TRBD2 (7 bases). V lost 8 bases and J lost 3, with 19 bases in between. This CDR3 is 15 amino acids long. As DNA, the CDR3 is TGTGCCAGCCATTCCGGGGGCGGGGGAAAAGAGACCCAGTACTTC. As protein: CASHSGGGGKETQYF.

The chain uses TRBV7-9 and TRBJ2-2, with 13 positions matching TRBD2. Germline loops: CDR1 SEHNR, CDR2 FQNEAQ (reference sequence). The V gene end was trimmed by 6 bases and the J gene end by 3 bases; junction bases not matched to a gene: 7. This CDR3 comprises 17 residues. The chain's CDR3 is CASRRTSGGLYTGELFF. The CDR3, as DNA: TGTGCCAGCAGACGGACTAGCGGGGGTCTATACACCGGGGAGCTGTTTTTT.